This T cell receptor beta chain was recorded in a study of shared clonotypes between healthy human individuals. In the study overall: Per donor, CD8 memory used one plate, CD8 naive used two, CD4 memory used three and CD4 naive used three.

At a deep level, the assay was run. The data were produced by immunoSEQ multiplex PCR, yet TCRdb's version contains in-frame clones alone and is incomplete. The table has 2,100,000 or so clones, nearly 97% seen once. As regards this clone: The sample has other DNA sequences that encode this CDR3 too.

The specimen sequenced was naive CD4+ T cells sorted from blood. As to subset: CD45RA+ positively selected. The TCR was taken from a man between 18 and 29 years old in good health.

The CDR3, as DNA: TGTGCCATCAGTGAGTCGGGGGGGCCTGAAGCTTTCTTT. Translated, it gives CAISESGGPEAFF. The chain employs TRBV10-3 and TRBJ1-1, with a tentative D call TRBD1 (6 bases). This CDR3 region has 13 residues. Trimming cost V 0 bases and J 6 bases, with 8 bases left between them. Germline CDR1 and CDR2: ENHRY and SYGVKD.